Below are 27 T cell receptor beta chains sequenced from a single sample in a study of control samples from healthy donors and cancer patients (dated by TCRdb to about 2020). Receptor libraries were prepared by the immunoSEQ multiplex PCR assay. TCRdb retrieved this table from immuneACCESS and kept in-frame rearrangements only. Not all clones are present; in checked studies, unresolved V genes account for under half, and no reason is known for the remainder. This sample gives some 76,000 clones in total; roughly 89% of them show up just once. Jointly, the top ten make up under 20% of the sample. Sequenced sample: PBMCs. The receptors here all came from a man aged 55 to 70 with lung cancer.

As DNA, the CDR3 is TGTGCTAGTGGTTTGTATCCAGCCCAAGAGACCCAGTACTTC. This translates into CASGLYPAQETQYF. The chain is built from TRBV12-5 and TRBJ2-5; D remains unclear. The germline CDR1 and CDR2 sequences are LGHNT and FRNRAP. The CDR3 runs 14 residues. Trimming pared 2 bases from V and 1 base from J, leaving 8 bases between.

J is TRBJ2-5 and V is TRBV9; 9 bases align to TRBD2. Germline V lookup: CDR1 SGDLS, CDR2 YYNGEE. The length of the CDR3 is 15 residues. V trimming: 4 bases; J trimming: 2 bases; junction bases outside the gene matches: 6. The CDR3 sequence: CASSIAGAQQETQYF. In DNA, the CDR3 is TGTGCCAGCAGCATAGCGGGGGCCCAACAAGAGACCCAGTACTTC.

This clone was counted once. The chain uses TRBV27 and TRBJ2-5; no reliable D call. Germline assignment: CDR1 MNHEY and CDR2 SMNVEV (reference sequence). This CDR3 has 14 amino acids. V lost 5 bases and J lost 0, with 10 bases in between. The CDR3 DNA sequence: TGTGCCAGCAGTACAAGGACGGACCAAGAGACCCAGTACTTC. This gives the protein CASSTRTDQETQYF.

The CDR3 nucleotides are TGTGCCAGCAGCTTAGGGGACAGCGACTATGGCTACACCTTC. It codes for CASSLGDSDYGYTF. The chain links TRBV7-9 to TRBJ1-2, with 7 positions matching TRBD1. Germline V gives CDR1 SEHNR, CDR2 FQNEAQ (reference sequence). V lost 1 base, J lost 3 bases, and 2 bases stayed unmatched. This CDR3 comprises 14 residues.

This chain connects TRBV4-1 to TRBJ2-1; TRBD2 matches 7 bases. This CDR3 comprises 19 residues. Looked up from germline, CDR1 is MGHRA and CDR2 is YSYEKL. Trimming at V came to 1 base and at J to 3 bases, leaving 15 bases not matched to a gene. The CDR3 DNA reads as TGCGCCAGCAGCCAAGTGGGAGCGGGGCTTAAATTAGACTACAATGAGCAGTTCTTC. Protein product: CASSQVGAGLKLDYNEQFF.

This clone was counted between two and nine times. This rearrangement joins TRBV7-2 to TRBJ1-1; no clear D gene. This CDR3 comprises 13 residues. Germline lookup yields CDR1 SGHTA and CDR2 FQGNSA. V was cut by 2 bases and J by 4 bases, with 8 bases left in between. The CDR3 here is CASSLWESTEAFF. The DNA for the CDR3 is TGTGCCAGCAGCTTATGGGAGAGCACTGAAGCTTTCTTT.

The V gene is TRBV30, the J gene TRBJ2-3; D perhaps matches TRBD1 (5 bases). The V gene lost 8 bases and the J gene lost 5 bases, with 11 bases spanning the gap. The CDR3 has 11 amino acids. Germline CDR1 reads GTSNPN; CDR2 reads SVGIG (reference sequence). The CDR3, as DNA: TGTGCCGGGGCCATGGGAGATACGCAGTATTTT. Protein product: CAGAMGDTQYF.

The CDR3 is CATSRERENSPLHF. CDR3 nucleotides: TGTGCCACCAGCAGAGAGAGGGAAAATTCACCCCTCCACTTT. This chain uses TRBV15 with TRBJ1-6; D unclear. The length of the CDR3 is 14 residues. V gave up 0 bases and J gave up 7 bases, with 7 bases separating them. Germline V gives CDR1 LNHNV, CDR2 YYDKDF (reference sequence).

The J gene is TRBJ1-6, the V gene TRBV7-3; D possibly corresponds to TRBD1 (5 bases). Trimming cost V 5 bases and J 10 bases, with 15 bases left between them. Germline lookup yields CDR1 SGHTA and CDR2 FQGTGA. The CDR3 contains 14 residues. The CDR3: CASSRDAGKSPLHF. The CDR3, as DNA: TGTGCCAGCAGCCGGGACGCGGGTAAATCACCCCTCCACTTT.

The table lists this clone with a count of one. The V and J genes are TRBV6-5 and TRBJ1-2; 7 nucleotides agree with TRBD1. J lost 3 bases, V lost 6 bases, and 4 bases had no gene match. This CDR3 spans 13 amino acids. Germline loops: CDR1 MNHEY, CDR2 SVGAGI. In DNA form, the CDR3 reads TGTGCCAGCAGGATCACAGGGGACTATGGCTACACCTTC. This codes for CASRITGDYGYTF.

This clone was detected once. This chain links TRBV3-1 (or the pseudogene TRBV3-2) with TRBJ2-1; 10 bases match TRBD2. The CDR3 runs 15 residues. The V gene's germline CDR1 is LGHDT and CDR2 YNNKEL (reference sequence). The trim removed 0 bases at V and 7 bases at J, leaving 3 bases unmatched. Here the CDR3 reads CASSQDASGGNEQFF. CDR3 coding DNA: TGTGCCAGCAGCCAAGATGCTAGCGGGGGAAATGAGCAGTTCTTC.

The V and J genes are TRBV7-3 and TRBJ2-5; D possibly corresponds to TRBD1 (5 bases). Germline V gene lookup returns CDR1 SGHTA and CDR2 FQGTGA. The V end was cut by 5 bases, the J end by 1 base, with 14 bases between. CDR3 length equals 15 residues. CDR3 protein: CASSPTDSVQETQYF. For the CDR3, the DNA is TGTGCCAGCAGCCCAACCGACAGCGTCCAAGAGACCCAGTACTTC.

The chain employs TRBV6-5 and TRBJ2-1, with 10 bases matching TRBD1. The germline V gene has CDR1 MNHEY and CDR2 SVGAGI. CDR3 size: 14 residues. Trimming took 6 bases from V and 5 from J; bases not matched to a gene: 4. The CDR3 DNA reads as TGTGCCAGCAGGGGACAGGGGATACACAATGAGCAGTTCTTC. The encoded protein is CASRGQGIHNEQFF.

The V gene is TRBV11-3, the J gene TRBJ2-1; D unresolved. CDR3 length equals 12 residues. With 4 bases removed from V and 3 bases from J, the gap between germline ends came to 4 bases. Germline V lookup: CDR1 SGHNT, CDR2 YENEEA. CDR3 bases: TGTGCCAGCAGCTCCCTCTACAATGAGCAGTTCTTC. This gives the protein CASSSLYNEQFF.

The CDR3 spells CASSERHLNTEAFF. The CDR3 DNA reads TGTGCCAGCAGTGAACGACACCTGAACACTGAAGCTTTCTTT. This chain connects TRBV6-1 to TRBJ1-1; D not resolved. V was shortened by 2 bases and J by 0 bases, with 7 bases between the two germline ends. CDR3 length: 14 amino acids. Germline V gene sequence: CDR1 MNHNS, CDR2 SASEGT.

The chain combines TRBV11-2 with TRBJ1-5, with a weak D call TRBD1 (5 bases). V lost 1 base, J lost 5 bases, and 6 bases lay in between. Germline V CDR1 and CDR2: SGHAT, FQNNGV. This CDR3 region has 13 residues. For the CDR3, the DNA is TGTGCCAGCAGCTTAGGACAGTATCAGCCCCAGCATTTT. Encoded protein: CASSLGQYQPQHF.

This rearrangement joins TRBV6-1 to TRBJ2-7; a weak D match, TRBD1 (6 bases). CDR1 is MNHNS and CDR2 is SASEGT in the germline V gene. This CDR3 has 14 amino acids. V was pared by 0 bases and J by 9 bases, with 15 bases between. The CDR3 DNA follows: TGTGCCAGCAGTGAAGCTGGGACACGAAGTAGGCAGTACGTC. The encoded protein is CASSEAGTRSRQYV.

The chain employs TRBV5-4 and TRBJ1-2; 9 bases line up with TRBD1. The CDR3 length is 14 residues. Trimming removed 1 base from V and 8 bases from J; junction bases left unmatched: 6. The V gene's germline CDR1 is SGHNT and CDR2 YYREEE (reference sequence). CDR3 residues: CASSLLGQGLGYTF. The DNA for the CDR3 is TGTGCCAGCAGCTTGTTGGGACAGGGTCTAGGCTACACCTTC.

This clone was seen only a few times. The chain couples TRBV4-1 to TRBJ1-5; D call uncertain. Trimming took 1 base from V and 9 from J, leaving 13 bases between them. Germline CDR1 MGHRA, CDR2 YSYEKL. This CDR3 contains 14 residues. As DNA, the CDR3 is TGCGCCAGCAGCCAAGGGAAGGGAGTATGGCCCCAGCATTTT. Its protein is CASSQGKGVWPQHF.

The rearrangement joins TRBV7-9 to TRBJ2-3, with a possible D match to TRBD2 (5 bases). V lost 5 bases to trimming and J lost 5 bases, with 14 bases between them. CDR1 and CDR2 (germline): SEHNR, FQNEAQ (reference sequence). The CDR3 runs to 14 residues. CDR3: CASSVSFRGDTQYF. The CDR3 nucleotides read TGTGCCAGCAGCGTCAGCTTTCGGGGAGATACGCAGTATTTT.

This chain links TRBV6-5 with TRBJ2-2; unclear D gene. V was cut by 6 bases and J by 4 bases, with 12 bases left in between. CDR1 MNHEY and CDR2 SVGAGI come from the germline V gene. The CDR3 consists of 14 residues. CDR3 loop: CASRLDGRTGELFF. For the CDR3, the DNA is TGTGCCAGCAGATTGGACGGTCGCACCGGGGAGCTGTTTTTT.

This rearrangement joins TRBV6-5 to TRBJ1-1; TRBD1 is a possible D gene (5 bases). The CDR3 has 13 residues. Trimming cost V 2 bases and J 4 bases, with 8 bases left between them. Germline lookup yields CDR1 MNHEY and CDR2 SVGAGI. The CDR3 sequence: CASSYQGLTEAFF. In DNA form, the CDR3 reads TGTGCCAGCAGTTACCAGGGACTCACTGAAGCTTTCTTT.

The chain links TRBV25-1 to TRBJ2-5; TRBD2 aligns across 8 bases. This CDR3 is 14 amino acids long. V was pared by 7 bases and J by 1 base, with 5 bases of the junction left unmatched. Germline V CDR1 and CDR2: MGHDK, SYGVNS. The CDR3 DNA reads as TGTGCCAGCATCCCGGGGGGGAGCCAAGAGACCCAGTACTTC. Residues: CASIPGGSQETQYF.

This chain links TRBV5-1 with TRBJ2-4, with 7 bases aligning to TRBD1. This CDR3 contains 14 residues. Germline lookup yields CDR1 SGHRS and CDR2 YFSETQ. V was clipped by 0 bases and J by 8 bases; unmatched bases: 5. DNA of the CDR3: TGCGCCAGCAGCTTGGCCAGGGGGATAGACATTCAGTACTTC. Translated, it gives CASSLARGIDIQYF.

The V gene is TRBV27, the J gene TRBJ1-2; weak D call: TRBD1 (5 bases). The length of the CDR3 is 15 residues. Germline V gene lookup returns CDR1 MNHEY and CDR2 SMNVEV (reference sequence). The ends were cut back, 2 bases at V and 0 bases at J, with 10 bases in the middle. The CDR3 region is CASSLEGRANYGYTF. DNA for the CDR3: TGTGCCAGCAGTTTAGAGGGACGCGCTAACTATGGCTACACCTTC.

This clone was seen once. The chain recombines TRBV30 with TRBJ1-5; D perhaps matches TRBD1 (5 bases). Germline V gene sequence: CDR1 GTSNPN, CDR2 SVGIG (reference sequence). The CDR3 has 15 residues. The V and J ends lost 3 bases and 3 bases respectively, with 15 bases between them. The CDR3 is CAWSGGGTSNQPQHF. DNA of the CDR3: TGTGCCTGGAGCGGAGGCGGGACCTCCAATCAGCCCCAGCATTTT.

J is TRBJ2-2 and V is TRBV9; tentatively, D is TRBD2 (6 bases). With 4 bases removed from V and 5 bases from J, the gap between germline ends came to 18 bases. The germline V gene encodes CDR1 SGDLS and CDR2 YYNGEE. CDR3 length: 16 residues. The CDR3 coding sequence is TGTGCCAGCAGCACCGCTGGGGCAGGGAGGACCGGGGAGCTGTTTTTT. Its translation is CASSTAGAGRTGELFF.